This T cell receptor beta chain was retrieved from a study of beta chain features in type 1 diabetes. The whole isolated RNA underwent reverse transcription, so sequencing captured expressed TCRB transcripts. Using immunoSEQ multiplex PCR, the repertoire was profiled, and TCRdb retains in-frame clones only, with some absent. The repertoire holds about 660,000 clones, around an eighth seen once, with around 0.04% in the top ten. Trimming took off 4 bases at V and 2 bases at J, with 8 bases between the two ends. CDR1 is MNHNY, CDR2 SVGAGI, per germline (reference sequence). The CDR3 consists of 13 residues. Overall study findings and caveats: Moderately but significantly shorter TCRB CDR3s were found in Type 1 diabetes patients in all four CD4+ subsets. PCR might pick shorter templates more often, in the same way for patients and controls.

This clone was counted a few times. Its antigen is still unknown. Central memory, naive, regulatory and stem cell-like memory CD4+ cells were sorted by CD45RO/CCR7/CD25/CD127/CD95/CD27. V gene TRBV6-6 combines with J gene TRBJ2-5; either TRBD1 or TRBD2 may supply D (5 bases each). The sequencing sample was made of naive CD4+ T cells from blood. The sequence was collected from a man younger than 35 with type 1 diabetes. The CDR3 region has the DNA TGTGCCAGCAGTTTGGGACCACAAGAGACCCAGTACTTC. Protein product: CASSLGPQETQYF.